This T cell receptor beta chain derives from a study of beta chain features in type 1 diabetes. Only one count was recorded for this clone. No antigen is known for it. The study reverse transcribed the entire isolated RNA, so it sequenced expressed TCRB transcripts. The average output of naive, central memory and regulatory T cell samples was approximately 3.8 million reads. Libraries were prepared by immunoSEQ multiplex PCR; TCRdb keeps only in-frame clonotypes and omits some of them. The sample holds 600,000 or so clones, about 14% seen once. There was one heparinised blood draw per donor, averaging about 120 mL. General study points: Among patients, naive, central memory and Treg TCRB repertoires appeared more similar than among healthy donors. PCR might pick shorter templates more often, in the same way for patients and controls. Patients with Type 1 diabetes showed moderately but significantly shorter TCRB CDR3s in all four CD4+ subsets.

Germline assignment: CDR1 MNHEY and CDR2 SVGAGI. Trimming at V came to 1 base and at J to 2 bases, leaving 2 bases not matched to a gene. CDR3 length: 14 amino acids. The chain combines TRBV6-5 with TRBJ2-7; TRBD1 aligns across 7 bases. The sequenced sample consisted of naive CD4+ T cells from blood. The origin of this receptor is a young man with type 1 diabetes. The CDR3 sequence is CASSYFTGAYEQYF. The DNA of the CDR3 is TGTGCCAGCAGTTACTTCACAGGGGCCTACGAGCAGTACTTC.